The 8 T cell receptor beta chains below all came from one sample that was sequenced in a study of CD8+ T cells in alopecia areata. Sequencing templates came from extracted RNA that was reverse transcribed into cDNA. Produced via immunoSEQ multiplex PCR; TCRdb's table is partial and in-frame only. The profile covers roughly 60,000 clones, with 44% appearing a single time and roughly 50% taken by the ten largest. Sequencing was carried out using NKG2D-low CD8+ T cells sorted from blood. Receptors originate from a human donor with alopecia areata.

The rearrangement joins TRBV29-1 to TRBJ1-1; D remains unclear. Per the germline V gene, CDR1 is SQVTM and CDR2 is ANQGSEA. This CDR3 has 11 residues. Trimming took off 4 bases at V and 2 bases at J, with 5 bases between the two ends. CDR3 loop: CSVAHNTEAFF. The CDR3 DNA is TGCAGCGTTGCACACAACACTGAAGCTTTCTTT.

The V gene is TRBV4-1, the J gene TRBJ2-3; tentatively, D is TRBD1 or TRBD2 (5 bases each). This CDR3 region has 17 residues. V lost 3 bases, J lost 2 bases, and 18 bases lay in between. CDR1 and CDR2 from the germline V gene are MGHRA and YSYEKL. The CDR3 DNA follows: TGCGCCAGCAGCCAGGTCGGGACGCGGTCATCCACAGATACGCAGTATTTT. Its translation: CASSQVGTRSSTDTQYF.

This chain joins TRBV30 and TRBJ2-3, with 7 bases aligning to TRBD1. There are 16 residues in the CDR3. The germline CDR1 and CDR2 sequences are GTSNPN and SVGIG (reference sequence). J was trimmed by 0 bases and V by 1 base; bases with no gene match: 7. CDR3 in DNA: TGTGCCTGGAGTGGAGGGACAGTGGATAGCACAGATACGCAGTATTTT. This gives the protein CAWSGGTVDSTDTQYF.

This clone has just a few counts. V and J are TRBV6-1 and TRBJ2-6; D not certain. Looked up from germline, CDR1 is MNHNS and CDR2 is SASEGT. Deletions cut 4 bases from V and 0 bases from J, with 4 bases between. The CDR3 length is 14 residues. The CDR3 here is CASSGDSGANVLTF. The CDR3 DNA reads as TGTGCCAGCAGTGGGGACTCTGGGGCCAACGTCCTGACTTTC.

CDR3 DNA: TGTGCCAGCAGCCCCTACAAGCGGAACCTCTACGAGCAGTACTTC. It is translated as CASSPYKRNLYEQYF. This chain connects TRBV5-8 to TRBJ2-7, with D possibly TRBD2 on 5 matching bases. Germline V lookup: CDR1 SGHTS, CDR2 YDEGEE. Trimming took 4 bases from V and 3 from J, leaving 17 bases between them. The CDR3 extends over 15 amino acids.

This clone was detected a few times. The gene calls are TRBV7-9 and TRBJ2-1; 12 bases line up with TRBD2. This CDR3 is built from 18 residues. The V gene's germline CDR1 is SEHNR and CDR2 FQNEAQ (reference sequence). V dropped 5 bases and J dropped 6; count of bases not matched to a gene: 14. CDR3 nucleotide sequence: TGTGCCAGCAGCCCTCGACTAGCGGGGGCCACCTCTCCCAATGAGCAGTTCTTC. Translating gives CASSPRLAGATSPNEQFF.

The chain joins TRBV5-1 to TRBJ2-2; D remains ambiguous. V was shortened by 2 bases and J by 6 bases, with 8 bases between the two germline ends. This CDR3 comprises 13 residues. Per germline, CDR1 SGHRS and CDR2 YFSETQ. The CDR3 sequence: CASSFGRSGELFF. For the CDR3, the DNA is TGCGCCAGCAGCTTTGGAAGATCCGGGGAGCTGTTTTTT.

This clone was picked up a small number of times. The chain uses TRBV7-9 and TRBJ2-1; TRBD1 matches at 8 bases. V lost 6 bases to trimming and J lost 3 bases; unmatched junction nucleotides: 7. The germline V gene encodes CDR1 SEHNR and CDR2 FQNEAQ (reference sequence). This CDR3 has 15 amino acids. The CDR3 spells CASSPDRGFYNEQFF. The CDR3 coding sequence is TGTGCCAGCAGTCCCGACAGGGGTTTCTACAATGAGCAGTTCTTC.